This TCR beta chain is from a study of blood T cell repertoires in COVID-19. Study summary: From the United States, Italy and Spain came samples of acute and convalescent COVID-19. PBMCs, B-cell-depleted T cells, or T cells were the source of the cDNA or gDNA that made up the material.

The CDR3 length is 13 residues. Per the germline V gene, CDR1 is SGHDT and CDR2 is YYEEEE. V lost 5 bases and J 6 bases, leaving 14 bases between the germline ends. In the original workflow: How many nucleated cells were present was estimated from reference gene primer amplification. Assay: immunoSEQ multiplex PCR; the TCRdb copy retains only in-frame clones and omits some. That table gives V, J and clone size, and the DNA gave D and trimming. The repertoire consists of more than 150,000 clones, with around 80% occurring once and the leading ten covering 13%. The sample was peripheral blood. This TCR derives from a man aged 50 or older who had recovered from COVID-19. The rearrangement uses TRBV5-6 and TRBJ1-2, with D maybe TRBD1 (5 bases). The DNA for the CDR3 is TGTGCCAGCAGTGCCGGACACCTTGATGGCTACACCTTC. It encodes CASSAGHLDGYTF. Full variable domain (missing parts from reference TRBV5-6 and TRBJ1-2): DAGVTQSPTHLIKTRGQQVTLRCSPKSGHDTVSWYQQALGQGPQFIFQYYEEEERQRGNFPDRFSGHQFPNYSSELNVNALLLGDSALYLCASSAGHLDGYTFGSGTRLTVV.